This TCR beta chain was recovered during a study of blood T cells in healthy people across ages. PCR was performed a second time for 7 to 11 cycles using a sample-barcoded 5' primer and a J-beta primer mix. TCRdb called the 5' RACE reads again in MiXCR, with one record for every CDR3 protein. The sample shows about 830,000 distinct CDR3 sequences, about three fifths of them seen only once. Notes on the study in general: Naive T cell percentage showed a strong correlation with the diversity of TCR beta. The study lacked donor CMV status, which possibly confounded expanded clonotype changes.

This CDR3 region has 16 residues. In germline, CDR1 is ENHRY, CDR2 SYGVKD. V shed 1 base and J 4 bases; nucleotides not matched to a gene: 8. For this clonotype: Its antigen is currently unknown.

Source material: blood. The rearrangement links TRBV10-3 to TRBJ1-2; 8 bases match TRBD1. The receptor was derived from a man aged 30 to 39 in good health. The CDR3 spells CAISEYRQGQLYGYTF. DNA of the CDR3: TGTGCCATCAGTGAGTACAGACAGGGGCAACTCTATGGCTACACCTTC.